The 14 T cell receptor beta chains presented below share a single source sample, sequenced in a study of blood T cell repertoires in COVID-19. The data were produced by immunoSEQ multiplex PCR, yet TCRdb's version contains in-frame clones alone and is incomplete. Here the sample spans under 200,000 clones, 82% being singletons. Material: PBMCs or T cells enriched from blood (not recorded which). Source of these receptors: an older woman with acute COVID-19.

The chain employs TRBV5-4 and TRBJ1-5, with TRBD1 matching 7 bases. The CDR3 covers 16 residues. Germline CDR1 is SGHNT and CDR2 is YYREEE (reference sequence). Losses at the gene ends were 2 bases for V and 0 bases for J; bases not matched to a gene: 5. The CDR3, as DNA: TGTGCCAGCAGCTTCACAGGGGATTATAGCAATCAGCCCCAGCATTTT. Its translation: CASSFTGDYSNQPQHF.

V is TRBV7-9 and J is TRBJ1-5; D may be TRBD1 (6 bases). Germline V CDR1 and CDR2: SEHNR, FQNEAQ (reference sequence). The CDR3 contains 15 residues. The V gene lost 1 base and the J gene lost 4 bases, with 11 bases spanning the gap. The CDR3 reads CASSLEGGRNQPQHF. CDR3 DNA sequence: TGTGCCAGCAGCTTAGAAGGGGGACGGAATCAGCCCCAGCATTTT.

The chain has TRBV5-4 and TRBJ2-3, with a tentative D call TRBD2 (7 bases). Trimming stripped 5 bases from V and 4 bases from J, with 17 bases between. Germline V gene data show CDR1 as SGHNT and CDR2 as YYREEE (reference sequence). This CDR3 is 15 amino acids long. CDR3 region: CASSLAGAGADTQYF. The CDR3 nucleotides read TGTGCCAGCAGTCTCGCGGGGGCGGGAGCAGATACGCAGTATTTT.

This chain links TRBV5-1 with TRBJ2-6, with a weak D call TRBD1 (5 bases). The V gene lost 5 bases and the J gene lost 0 bases, with 6 bases spanning the gap. The CDR3 consists of 14 residues. Germline V lookup: CDR1 SGHRS, CDR2 YFSETQ. The CDR3 spells CASSDSSGANVLTF. The CDR3 nucleotides are TGCGCCAGCAGTGACAGCTCTGGGGCCAACGTCCTGACTTTC.

This sequence joins TRBV4-3 and TRBJ1-1; D is undetermined. CDR1 and CDR2 from the germline V gene are LGHNA and YSLEER. V was trimmed by 0 bases and J by 1 base, leaving 9 bases between them. This CDR3 is 15 amino acids long. The CDR3 nucleotides are TGCGCCAGCAGCCAAGAGAACACCAAGAACACTGAAGCTTTCTTT. Its translation is CASSQENTKNTEAFF.

The rearrangement links TRBV9 to TRBJ2-5; TRBD2 aligns across 10 bases. The V gene's germline CDR1 is SGDLS and CDR2 YYNGEE. The CDR3 loop spans 20 amino acids. V dropped 4 bases and J dropped 0; count of bases not matched to a gene: 18. CDR3 sequence (DNA): TGTGCCAGCAGCCCAAGCGGGGGGCTAGCGGGGGTGAAGTACCAAGAGACCCAGTACTTC. Translation gives CASSPSGGLAGVKYQETQYF.

DNA for the CDR3: TGTGCCAGCAGCATACAGGGCGTCCAAGAGACCCAGTACTTC. Its translation is CASSIQGVQETQYF. The chain links TRBV6-5 to TRBJ2-5, with a possible D match to TRBD1 (6 bases). Looked up from germline, CDR1 is MNHEY and CDR2 is SVGAGI. With 6 bases removed from V and 1 base from J, the gap between germline ends came to 12 bases. CDR3 length equals 14 residues.

This clone was detected once. The chain combines TRBV27 with TRBJ1-1; D not resolved. CDR3 length equals 15 residues. Trimming removed 3 bases from V and 5 bases from J, with 16 bases in between. Germline CDR1 and CDR2: MNHEY and SMNVEV (reference sequence). The CDR3 DNA follows: TGTGCCAGCAGTTTTGAAACGAGGGCAAGGACTGAAGCTTTCTTT. Residues: CASSFETRARTEAFF.

J is TRBJ2-1 and V is TRBV5-1, with 8 bases lining up with TRBD1. V shed 5 bases, J shed 5 bases, and the junction held 3 bases outside the gene matches. Germline CDR1 is SGHRS and CDR2 is YFSETQ. This CDR3 is 13 amino acids long. Here the CDR3 reads CASRDRVDNEQFF. The CDR3 DNA sequence: TGCGCCAGCAGGGACAGGGTTGACAATGAGCAGTTCTTC.

The chain uses TRBV4-1 and TRBJ2-2; TRBD2 matches at 9 bases. The trim removed 0 bases at V and 0 bases at J, leaving 11 bases unmatched. Germline CDR1 reads MGHRA; CDR2 reads YSYEKL. This CDR3 is 20 amino acids long. CDR3 sequence: CASSQEFSEREAANTGELFF. For the CDR3, the DNA is TGCGCCAGCAGCCAAGAGTTTTCGGAGCGGGAGGCCGCGAACACCGGGGAGCTGTTTTTT.

This chain joins TRBV19 and TRBJ2-3; 12 positions match TRBD2. Germline loops: CDR1 LNHDA, CDR2 SQIVND (reference sequence). The CDR3 sequence is 15 residues long. The ends lost 7 bases at V and 8 bases at J; junction bases unmatched: 10. CDR3 in amino acids: CASTTASGRGGTQYF. The DNA for the CDR3 is TGTGCCAGTACCACCGCTAGCGGGAGGGGAGGTACGCAGTATTTT.

This sequence joins TRBV9 and TRBJ1-5, with 7 bases identical to TRBD1. This CDR3 has 14 residues. Germline lookup yields CDR1 SGDLS and CDR2 YYNGEE. The V gene end was trimmed by 4 bases and the J gene end by 3 bases; junction bases not matched to a gene: 4. CDR3 residues: CASSITGDNQPQHF. In DNA, the CDR3 is TGTGCCAGCAGCATCACAGGGGACAATCAGCCCCAGCATTTT.

V gene TRBV7-8 combines with J gene TRBJ2-1; 8 nucleotides agree with TRBD2. V was clipped by 5 bases and J by 4 bases; unmatched bases: 4. The CDR3 consists of 14 residues. CDR1 and CDR2 (germline): SGHVS, FQNEAQ. DNA for the CDR3: TGTGCCAGCAGCGCGGGGGGCCCGTACAATGAGCAGTTCTTC. The encoded protein is CASSAGGPYNEQFF.

The V call is TRBV29-1, the J call TRBJ2-2; 7 bases align to TRBD2. The CDR3 contains 13 residues. Germline CDR1 is SQVTM and CDR2 is ANQGSEA. With V trimmed by 5 bases and J by 6 bases, 6 bases remained unmatched. The CDR3 here is CSVRSGEAGELFF. As DNA, the CDR3 is TGCAGCGTTCGAAGCGGGGAGGCCGGGGAGCTGTTTTTT.